A selection of T cell receptor beta chains follows, all from one sample in a study of blood T cells in healthy people across ages. TCRdb processed the 5' RACE reads anew with MiXCR; each CDR3 protein has one entry. The table has about 720,000 distinct CDR3 sequences, approximately 21% seen once. Sequenced material: blood. The receptors were gathered from a man between 65 and 85 years old in good health. CDR3s include the opening cysteine and the closing phenylalanine or tryptophan. D genes are given only for firm matches. Not every row has a clone size; where given, it reads once, few, many or a size class.

-	TRBV10-3	few	TRBJ2-3	CAISEWQGGTDTQYF	TGTGCCATCAGTGAGTGGCAGGGAGGCACAGATACGCAGTATTTT
-	TRBV6-1	-	TRBJ1-4	CASSQTVNNEKLFF	TGTGCCAGCAGTCAGACAGTGAATAATGAAAAACTGTTTTTT
TRBD1	TRBV4-3	many	TRBJ1-4	CASSQDRTYNEKLFF	TGCGCCAGCAGCCAGGACAGGACCTATAATGAAAAACTGTTTTTT
-	TRBV12-3/TRBV12-4	-	TRBJ2-2	CASRIPSRSGELFF	TGTGCCAGCAGAATCCCTAGTCGGTCCGGGGAGCTGTTTTTT
-	TRBV7-7	-	TRBJ2-7	CASSLAQGAHEQYF	TGTGCCAGCAGCTTAGCGCAGGGCGCCCACGAGCAGTACTTC
-	TRBV20-1	once	TRBJ1-1	CSAAGRWDTEAFF	TGCAGTGCCGCGGGACGGTGGGACACTGAAGCTTTCTTT
TRBD2	TRBV10-3	-	TRBJ2-5	CAISEVGHIAGGGKTQYF	TGTGCCATCAGTGAAGTGGGCCATATTGCGGGAGGTGGCAAGACCCAGTACTTC
-	TRBV6-5	-	TRBJ1-2	CASRQTDYGCTF	TGTGCCAGCAGGCAGACAGATTATGGCTGCACCTTC
TRBD1	TRBV6-1	-	TRBJ2-5	CASSGGQVNEQLF	TGTGCCAGCAGTGGCGGACAGGTCAATGAGCAGCTCTTC
TRBD1	TRBV18	-	TRBJ2-4	CASSPGQGVPLPKNIQYF	TGTGCCAGCTCACCGGGACAGGGGGTGCCTCTCCCCAAAAACATTCAGTACTTC
TRBD1	TRBV7-2	few	TRBJ2-4	CASSLGRQGAQNIQYF	TGTGCCAGCAGCTTAGGTAGACAGGGGGCGCAAAACATTCAGTACTTC
-	TRBV7-2	-	TRBJ2-3	CASSFFWAYTDTQYF	TGTGCCAGCAGCTTTTTTTGGGCGTATACAGATACGCAGTATTTT
-	TRBV5-8	-	TRBJ1-4	CASRARRGAEEKLFF	TGTGCCAGCAGAGCGCGCAGGGGCGCTGAGGAAAAACTGTTTTTT
-	TRBV5-1	many	TRBJ1-2	CASSLGTEILYGYTF	TGCGCCAGCAGCTTGGGGACCGAAATTCTCTATGGCTACACCTTC
-	TRBV20-1	-	TRBJ1-1	CSARSVPGGEASF	TGCAGTGCTAGGAGTGTCCCGGGAGGTGAAGCTTCCTTT
-	TRBV28	few	TRBJ2-2	CASFESNTGELLF	TGTGCCAGCTTTGAGTCTAACACCGGGGAGCTGCTTTTT
TRBD2	TRBV11-2	-	TRBJ2-1	CASSQPGLAGGNEQFF	TGTGCCAGCAGCCAACCGGGACTAGCGGGGGGGAATGAGCAGTTCTTC
TRBD1	TRBV12-3/TRBV12-4	few	TRBJ1-4	CASSFRGQGKLFF	TGTGCCAGCAGTTTTAGGGGACAGGGAAAACTGTTTTTT
TRBD1	TRBV5-1	-	TRBJ1-5	CASSLGTEANQPQHF	TGCGCCAGCAGCCTCGGGACAGAAGCCAATCAGCCCCAGCATTTT
-	TRBV7-9	many	TRBJ1-4	CASSLNPAANEKLFF	TGTGCCAGCAGCTTAAACCCGGCGGCTAATGAAAAACTGTTTTTT
TRBD2	TRBV5-1	-	TRBJ2-3	CASSFLAGMSTDTQYF	TGCGCCAGCAGCTTCCTAGCGGGGATGAGCACAGATACGCAGTATTTT
-	TRBV25-1	-	TRBJ2-7	CANSDQRTSYEQYF	TGTGCCAACAGTGACCAGAGGACGTCCTACGAGCAGTACTTC
-	TRBV3-1	-	TRBJ2-5	CASSQGYGRSRQETQYF	TGTGCCAGCAGCCAAGGATACGGCAGATCCCGCCAAGAGACCCAGTACTTC
-	TRBV7-9	few	TRBJ1-1	CASSLVQGGEAFF	TGTGCCAGCAGCTTGGTCCAGGGTGGTGAAGCTTTCTTT
-	TRBV19	-	TRBJ1-1	CASSIDLNTVNTEAFF	TGTGCCAGTAGTATAGATCTCAACACCGTGAACACTGAAGCTTTCTTT
-	TRBV28	few	TRBJ2-6	CASIQALSGANVLTF	TGTGCCAGCATACAAGCCCTATCTGGGGCCAACGTCCTGACTTTC
-	TRBV5-1	many	TRBJ1-4	CASRSQVAENEKLFF	TGCGCCAGCAGGTCCCAGGTGGCGGAAAATGAAAAACTGTTTTTT
TRBD1	TRBV10-1	-	TRBJ2-3	CASSSTGSKDTQYF	TGCGCCAGCAGTTCGACAGGGTCTAAGGATACGCAGTATTTT
-	TRBV7-9	few	TRBJ1-6	CASSQGQYSPLHF	TGTGCCAGCAGCCAGGGCCAGTATTCACCCCTCCACTTT
-	TRBV7-9	-	TRBJ2-3	CASSYSTTGQPSTDTQYF	TGTGCCAGCAGCTACTCGACGACAGGCCAACCGAGCACAGATACGCAGTATTTT
TRBD1	TRBV7-9	few	TRBJ1-2	CASSLADRADGYTF	TGTGCCAGCAGCTTAGCAGACAGGGCGGATGGCTACACCTTC
-	TRBV21-1	-	TRBJ2-5	CASRLVGETQYF	TGTGCCAGCAGACTAGTGGGCGAGACCCAGTACTTC
-	TRBV6-6	many	TRBJ2-5	CASVYTAVKGETQYF	TGTGCCAGCGTTTACACCGCGGTGAAGGGTGAGACCCAGTACTTC
-	TRBV29-1	-	TRBJ2-6	CSVTYSGANVLTF	TGCAGCGTTACTTACTCTGGGGCCAACGTCCTGACTTTC
-	TRBV5-1	-	TRBJ2-4	CASSPLFDTTINIQYF	TGCGCCAGCAGCCCTTTGTTCGACACTACGATAAACATTCAGTACTTC
-	TRBV9	-	TRBJ2-1	CASSVVPSHNEQFF	TGTGCCAGCAGCGTAGTACCTAGTCACAATGAGCAGTTCTTC
-	TRBV6-1	-	TRBJ2-5	CASSEAGPGPQYF	TGTGCCAGCAGTGAAGCGGGCCCAGGTCCCCAGTACTTC
-	TRBV5-1	-	TRBJ2-5	CASSYGQSQETQYF	TGCGCCAGCAGCTACGGACAGAGCCAAGAGACCCAGTACTTC
TRBD2	TRBV9	-	TRBJ2-2	CASSPRLAENTGELFF	TGTGCCAGCAGCCCCAGACTAGCGGAAAACACCGGGGAGCTGTTTTTT
-	TRBV12-3/TRBV12-4	-	TRBJ2-2	CAALSGNTGELFF	TGTGCCGCACTAAGCGGGAACACCGGGGAGCTGTTTTTT
-	TRBV3-1	-	TRBJ1-2	CASSQATYGYTF	TGTGCCAGCAGCCAAGCCACCTATGGCTACACCTTC
TRBD1	TRBV4-2	many	TRBJ2-7	CASSQDTPGTDYTYEQYF	TGTGCCAGCAGCCAAGACACTCCCGGGACAGACTATACCTACGAGCAGTACTTC